This T cell receptor (beta chain) was sequenced during a study of blood T cells in healthy people across ages. The CDR3 is 12 amino acids. V was trimmed by 0 bases and J by 9 bases, leaving 6 bases between them. Per the germline V gene, CDR1 is SGHNT and CDR2 is YENEEA. This clonotype was detected only once. What it recognizes is unknown. Through a sample-barcoded 5' primer and a J-beta primer mix, a second PCR was run for roughly 7 to 12 cycles. TCRdb re-derived calls from the 5' RACE reads in MiXCR, one entry per CDR3 protein. The data show roughly 1,500,000 distinct CDR3 sequences, roughly 40% seen once. Regarding the study as a whole: The diversity estimates, figures obtained from one million T cells, were considered underestimates.

V usage is TRBV11-3 and J usage is TRBJ2-1; D might be TRBD1 (5 bases). The receptor comes from a woman younger than 35 in good health. Material: blood. CDR3 nucleotides: TGTGCCAGCAGCTTAGACAGGGCTGAGCAGTTCTTC. Translating gives CASSLDRAEQFF.